The text below deals with one T cell receptor (beta chain). At one end the junction does not follow the germline gene, possibly because of a read error. The sample is drawn from a study of long-term antiretroviral therapy in people with HIV. Samples were assayed with immunoSEQ v3.0 at survey level. Repertoires were generated with immunoSEQ multiplex PCR, while TCRdb's copy carries only in-frame clones and drops some. The repertoire includes 30,000 to 40,000 clones, about four fifths of them detected once, and 7.9% sits in the top ten. The specimen comprised unsorted PBMCs, sampled 0.4 years before starting antiretroviral therapy. This TCR was sampled from a man between 18 and 29 years old with HIV.

CDR3 in amino acids: CASFRRGGPLTF. The CDR3 bases are TGTGCCAGCTTCCGAAGGGGGGGACCCCTCACTTTT. V is TRBV13 and J is TRBJ2-3; possible D gene TRBD2, 7 bases. This CDR3 region has 12 residues. Germline CDR1 reads PRHDT; CDR2 reads FYEKMQ (reference sequence).